The 25 T cell receptor beta chains below all came from one sample that was sequenced in a study of cytomegalovirus exposure and HLA in healthy donors. 13 Jbeta primers and 60 Vbeta primers were used for the PCR. Data came from immunoSEQ multiplex PCR; TCRdb stores just in-frame clones and leaves some out. This sample yields about 110,000 clones, of which about three quarters are seen a single time; about 0.8% belongs to the top ten. Sequenced material: PBMCs. These receptor sequences come from a boy between 10 and 17 years old in good health and CMV-seronegative.

The chain employs TRBV18 and TRBJ1-1; TRBD1 is a possible D gene (6 bases). The CDR3 loop spans 15 amino acids. The germline V gene encodes CDR1 KGHSH and CDR2 LQKENI. V was pared by 3 bases and J by 1 base, with 12 bases between. CDR3 sequence (DNA): TGTGCCAGCTCACCCCGCTACAGGGAGAACACTGAAGCTTTCTTT. This gives the protein CASSPRYRENTEAFF.

This clone appeared a few times. The chain has TRBV11-2 and TRBJ2-7; 12 bases are shared with TRBD1. J gave up 5 bases and V 5 bases, and 7 bases lay outside the gene matches. This CDR3 has 15 amino acids. The germline V gene has CDR1 SGHAT and CDR2 FQNNGV. The CDR3 is CASSVGTGGRNEQYF. CDR3 nucleotides: TGTGCCAGCAGCGTAGGGACAGGGGGCCGCAACGAGCAGTACTTC.

The chain has TRBV7-3 and TRBJ2-2; D may be TRBD2 (6 bases). The V gene's germline CDR1 is SGHTA and CDR2 FQGTGA. The V gene lost 0 bases and the J gene lost 7 bases, with 15 bases spanning the gap. This CDR3 is built from 16 residues. CDR3 nucleotide sequence: TGTGCCAGCAGCTTAACACCCTCCAGTAGCGGCGGGGAGCTGTTTTTT. This translates into CASSLTPSSSGGELFF.

The chain has TRBV5-1 and TRBJ2-3; weak D call: TRBD1 (7 bases). The CDR3 has 16 residues. Germline CDR1 SGHRS, CDR2 YFSETQ. Trimming removed 3 bases from V and 5 bases from J, with 19 bases in between. The CDR3 sequence is CASSWDGGSGGDTQYF. As DNA, the CDR3 is TGCGCCAGCAGCTGGGACGGGGGTTCAGGGGGAGATACGCAGTATTTT.

The genes are TRBV15 and TRBJ1-2; D gene uncertain. The length of the CDR3 is 12 residues. The ends were cut back, 0 bases at V and 5 bases at J, with 4 bases in the middle. Germline V lookup: CDR1 LNHNV, CDR2 YYDKDF (reference sequence). CDR3 loop: CATSRDGYGYTF. CDR3 bases: TGTGCCACCAGCAGAGACGGTTATGGCTACACCTTC. Together with reference TRBV15 and TRBJ1-2, the CDR3 gives the full variable domain: DAMVIQNPRYQVTQFGKPVTLSCSQTLNHNVMYWYQQKSSQAPKLLFHYYDKDFNNEADTPDNFQSRRPNTSFCFLDIRSPGLGDTAMYLCATSRDGYGYTFGSGTRLTVV.

V gene TRBV28 combines with J gene TRBJ2-3, with D perhaps TRBD2 (6 bases). The length of the CDR3 is 15 residues. V lost 3 bases and J lost 4, with 14 bases in between. In germline, CDR1 is MDHEN, CDR2 SYDVKM. The CDR3 protein is CASSFGSFTADTQYF. CDR3 sequence (DNA): TGTGCCAGCAGTTTCGGGAGTTTCACCGCAGATACGCAGTATTTT.

This clone appeared a few times. The chain has TRBV7-6 and TRBJ2-1; 7 bases are a match to TRBD2. Germline V gene data show CDR1 as SGHVS and CDR2 as FNYEAQ. The CDR3 totals 15 residues. Losses at the gene ends were 2 bases for V and 5 bases for J; bases not matched to a gene: 6. Written as DNA, the CDR3 is TGTGCCAGCAGCTTACTAGCGGAAAACCACAATGAGCAGTTCTTC. Translation: CASSLLAENHNEQFF.

The chain joins TRBV28 to TRBJ2-7; no reliable D call. Germline V gives CDR1 MDHEN, CDR2 SYDVKM. The CDR3 length is 11 residues. V gave up 3 bases and J gave up 7 bases, with 7 bases separating them. CDR3 DNA sequence: TGTGCCAGCAGTTTTGGCCCAGAGCAGTACTTC. Translation gives CASSFGPEQYF. Using reference TRBV28 and TRBJ2-7 for the parts outside the CDR3, the full variable domain is DVKVTQSSRYLVKRTGEKVFLECVQDMDHENMFWYRQDPGLGLRLIYFSYDVKMKEKGDIPEGYSVSREKKERFSLILESASTNQTSMYLCASSFGPEQYFGPGTRLTVT.

V gene TRBV27 combines with J gene TRBJ2-3; D uncertain. V shed 7 bases and J shed 4 bases, with 12 bases lying between them. The CDR3 has 13 amino acids. Looked up from germline, CDR1 is MNHEY and CDR2 is SMNVEV (reference sequence). CDR3 sequence (DNA): TGTGCCAGCACTCTTCTATACCCAGATACGCAGTATTTT. Its protein is CASTLLYPDTQYF.

V usage is TRBV4-1 and J usage is TRBJ1-1, with 8 nucleotides matching TRBD1. J gave up 7 bases and V 3 bases, and 7 bases lay outside the gene matches. CDR1 and CDR2 from the germline V gene are MGHRA and YSYEKL. The CDR3 has 14 amino acids. The CDR3 DNA reads TGCGCCAGCAGCCAGGGGCCAGGGGGCCTTGAAGCTTTCTTT. It encodes CASSQGPGGLEAFF.

CDR3 sequence: CASSSGTGRAEQFF. The CDR3 DNA sequence: TGTGCCAGCAGCTCTGGGACAGGGCGGGCTGAGCAGTTCTTC. This chain joins TRBV5-6 and TRBJ2-1, with 9 bases matching TRBD1. The CDR3 is 14 amino acids. The junction had 7 bases not matched to a gene; V was cut back by 3 bases and J by 9 bases. Germline CDR1 SGHDT, CDR2 YYEEEE.

This clone was seen a few times. The chain links TRBV5-4 to TRBJ1-4, with D uncertain. The CDR3 has 15 amino acids. V was clipped by 0 bases and J by 8 bases, with 14 bases between them. Per germline, CDR1 SGHNT and CDR2 YYREEE (reference sequence). CDR3 DNA: TGTGCCAGCAGCTTGGCATCGGGGATGGGAGAAAAACTGTTTTTT. It codes for CASSLASGMGEKLFF.

In this sample, this clone turned up a few times. The chain links TRBV9 to TRBJ1-4; 8 bases agree with TRBD1. Germline lookup yields CDR1 SGDLS and CDR2 YYNGEE. CDR3 size: 15 residues. V lost 3 bases, J lost 8 bases, and 9 bases stayed unmatched. The CDR3 sequence: CASSAGQGRDEKLFF. The DNA for the CDR3 is TGTGCCAGCAGCGCCGGACAGGGACGGGACGAAAAACTGTTTTTT.

The chain is built from TRBV30 and TRBJ1-3; TRBD2 might be the D (5 bases). The J call could be wrong; TRBJ2-2 is a better fit for the DNA end. From germline, CDR1 is GTSNPN and CDR2 SVGIG (reference sequence). The CDR3 has 15 residues. This CDR3 is CAWSPSGDNTGELFF. CDR3 DNA: TGTGCCTGGAGCCCCTCCGGGGATAACACCGGGGAGCTGTTTTTT.

J is TRBJ1-4 and V is TRBV6-5, with TRBD1 identical over 10 bases. CDR1 MNHEY and CDR2 SVGAGI come from the germline V gene. The J segment lost 8 bases and the V segment lost 6 bases, leaving 6 bases of the junction unmatched. The length of the CDR3 is 14 residues. This CDR3 reads CASRLDRGSEKLFF. The CDR3 bases are TGTGCCAGCAGACTGGACAGGGGGAGCGAAAAACTGTTTTTT.

This rearrangement joins TRBV6-1 to TRBJ2-3; 8 bases fit TRBD2. The CDR3 loop spans 14 amino acids. Germline CDR1 MNHNS, CDR2 SASEGT. V lost 9 bases and J lost 2; bases outside the gene matches: 7. The CDR3 spells CASEGGGTTDTQYF. The CDR3 nucleotides are TGTGCCAGTGAGGGCGGGGGGACCACAGATACGCAGTATTTT.

This chain connects TRBV19 to TRBJ1-5, with D perhaps TRBD1 (6 bases). Trimming took off 4 bases at V and 0 bases at J, with 13 bases between the two ends. CDR1 LNHDA and CDR2 SQIVND come from the germline V gene (reference sequence). The CDR3 spans 16 residues. The CDR3 loop reads CASSRGRYYSNQPQHF. The CDR3 bases are TGTGCCAGTAGTAGGGGGCGGTACTATAGCAATCAGCCCCAGCATTTT.

V usage is TRBV28 and J usage is TRBJ1-1; the D is unclear. Trimming took 8 bases from V and 0 from J, leaving 19 bases between them. CDR1 is MDHEN and CDR2 is SYDVKM in the germline V gene. The CDR3 runs to 16 residues. The CDR3 sequence is CASPPLTTDMNTEAFF. The DNA for the CDR3 is TGTGCCAGCCCCCCTTTAACAACAGATATGAACACTGAAGCTTTCTTT.

The J gene is TRBJ2-7, the V gene TRBV19, with a possible D match to TRBD1 (6 bases). Germline V gene sequence: CDR1 LNHDA, CDR2 SQIVND (reference sequence). Trimming stripped 1 base from V and 4 bases from J, with 8 bases between. The CDR3 loop spans 13 amino acids. The chain's CDR3 is CASSIARGYEQYF. The CDR3 DNA follows: TGTGCCAGTAGTATAGCGAGGGGGTACGAGCAGTACTTC.

The chain couples TRBV27 to TRBJ2-7; 8 bases align to TRBD1. Germline V gene lookup returns CDR1 MNHEY and CDR2 SMNVEV (reference sequence). The CDR3 contains 14 residues. V lost 5 bases, J lost 2 bases, and 5 bases stayed unmatched. DNA of the CDR3: TGTGCCAGCAGTATCGGACAGGGCCCCTACGAGCAGTACTTC. Its protein is CASSIGQGPYEQYF.

This rearrangement joins TRBV13 to TRBJ1-4; maybe TRBD1 (5 bases). Germline V CDR1 and CDR2: PRHDT, FYEKMQ (reference sequence). The CDR3 contains 13 residues. Trimming stripped 5 bases from V and 5 bases from J, with 9 bases between. Here the CDR3 DNA reads TGTGCCAGCAGCCGTCGGGGGAATGAAAAACTGTTTTTT. Amino acid sequence: CASSRRGNEKLFF.

V gene TRBV27 combines with J gene TRBJ2-7; 7 nucleotides line up with TRBD2. CDR1 and CDR2 from the germline V gene are MNHEY and SMNVEV (reference sequence). Trimming cost V 2 bases and J 9 bases; bases outside gene matches: 7. This CDR3 contains 13 residues. The DNA for the CDR3 is TGTGCCAGCAGTTTAAGGGAGGGCAGGTGGCAGTACTTC. Residues: CASSLREGRWQYF.

This clone turned up a few times. V usage is TRBV5-4 and J usage is TRBJ1-5; D is uncertain. The CDR3 is 13 residues long. Germline values: CDR1 SGHNT, CDR2 YYREEE (reference sequence). Trimming stripped 0 bases from V and 6 bases from J, with 7 bases between. Written as DNA, the CDR3 is TGTGCCAGCAGCTTGGAGCGATCTCAGCCCCAGCATTTT. Protein: CASSLERSQPQHF.

This clone came up once. The V and J genes are TRBV2 and TRBJ2-1; 10 nucleotides match TRBD1. The CDR3 length is 12 residues. Germline V gene sequence: CDR1 SNHLY, CDR2 FYNNEI. Trimming at V came to 4 bases and at J to 14 bases, leaving 5 bases not matched to a gene. Here the CDR3 reads CASSVRDRGKFF. Here the CDR3 DNA reads TGTGCCAGCAGTGTACGGGACAGGGGAAAGTTCTTC.

The chain carries TRBV7-9 and TRBJ2-7; maybe TRBD2 (7 bases). The V gene's germline CDR1 is SEHNR and CDR2 FQNEAQ (reference sequence). V was pared by 5 bases and J by 3 bases, with 20 bases between. CDR3 length equals 16 residues. CDR3 DNA sequence: TGTGCCAGCAGCCCAGGGGAGGGGGTACCAAACTACGAGCAGTACTTC. Translated: CASSPGEGVPNYEQYF.